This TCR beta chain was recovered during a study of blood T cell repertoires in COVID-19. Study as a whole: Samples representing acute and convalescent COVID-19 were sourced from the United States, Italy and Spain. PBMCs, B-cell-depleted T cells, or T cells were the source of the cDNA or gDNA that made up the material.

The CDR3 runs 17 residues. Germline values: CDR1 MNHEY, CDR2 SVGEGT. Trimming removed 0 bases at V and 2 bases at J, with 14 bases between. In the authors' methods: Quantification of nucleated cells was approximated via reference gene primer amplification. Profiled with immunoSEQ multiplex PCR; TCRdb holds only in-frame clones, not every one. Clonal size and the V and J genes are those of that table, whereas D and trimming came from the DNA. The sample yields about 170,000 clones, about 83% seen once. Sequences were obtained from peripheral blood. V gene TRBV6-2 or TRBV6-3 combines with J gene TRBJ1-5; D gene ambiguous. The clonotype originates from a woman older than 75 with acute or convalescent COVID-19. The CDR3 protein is CASSYSAARYGNQPQHF. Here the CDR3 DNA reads TGTGCCAGCAGTTACTCGGCGGCCCGTTATGGCAATCAGCCCCAGCATTTT.